What follows are 29 T cell receptor beta chains derived from one specimen sequenced in a study of metastatic and nonmetastatic thyroid tumors. Among the patients, none had received any treatment before thyroid surgery. TCRdb reprocessed the PCR reads via MiXCR. The sample lists several thousand clones, approximately 14% occurring once. Sequencing was carried out using blood. The receptors stem from a female donor with papillary thyroid cancer or a benign thyroid nodule (not recorded which). Some clones in this sample may be carry-over from other donors' samples.

Details on this clone: With a much larger clone just one base away, this may be a read error. This chain's CDR3 is CASSVSGGWSSYEQYF. The DNA of the CDR3 is TGTGCCAGCAGTGTCTCCGGGGGGTGGTCCTCCTACGAGCAGTACTTC. The chain has TRBV27 and TRBJ2-7; 7 nucleotides line up with TRBD2. The CDR3 spans 16 residues. Germline V gene data show CDR1 as MNHEY and CDR2 as SMNVEV (reference sequence). J lost 0 bases, V lost 5 bases, and 10 bases had no gene match.

By frequency in the sample, this clone is medium-sized (0.01 to 0.1%). The chain couples TRBV6-2 or TRBV6-3 to TRBJ2-1; TRBD1 might be the D (6 bases). This CDR3 region has 13 residues. The V gene lost 6 bases and the J gene lost 3 bases, with 9 bases spanning the gap. The germline V gene encodes CDR1 MNHEY and CDR2 SVGEGT. The CDR3 DNA reads TGTGCCAGCAGCAGAGGGGGCTACAATGAGCAGTTCTTC. Residues: CASSRGGYNEQFF.

This clone was counted only a few times. This could be a read error, since a much larger clone is one nucleotide away. This sample also contains other DNA sequences that code for the same CDR3. The rearrangement uses TRBV5-6 and TRBJ2-7; TRBD1 agrees at 8 bases. The germline CDR1 and CDR2 sequences are SGHDT and YYEEEE. CDR3 length: 12 residues. The CDR3, as DNA: TGCGCCAGCAGATCCGGGACAGGCGTGCAGTACTTC. Translating gives CASRSGTGVQYF.

This clone showed up many times. The V and J genes are TRBV5-6 and TRBJ1-5; no clear D. The CDR3 spans 15 residues. The ends were cut back, 1 base at V and 2 bases at J, with 10 bases in the middle. Germline CDR1 and CDR2: SGHDT and YYEEEE. The chain's CDR3 is CASSLWAYGNQPQHF. The DNA for the CDR3 is TGTGCCAGCAGCTTGTGGGCGTATGGCAATCAGCCCCAGCATTTT.

The rearrangement uses TRBV28 and TRBJ2-7; 9 nucleotides line up with TRBD2. CDR3 size: 14 residues. Germline assignment: CDR1 MDHEN and CDR2 SYDVKM. Trimming removed 6 bases from V and 6 bases from J; junction bases left unmatched: 9. This CDR3 reads CASRAGGSSGEQYF. For the CDR3, the DNA is TGTGCCAGCAGAGCGGGAGGCTCTTCAGGCGAGCAGTACTTC.

This clone qualifies as medium-sized. The chain links TRBV6-6 to TRBJ2-1, with 9 bases identical to TRBD2. Trimming took 2 bases from V and 7 from J; bases not matched to a gene: 6. This CDR3 spans 15 amino acids. The V gene's germline CDR1 is MNHNY and CDR2 SVGAGI (reference sequence). CDR3 amino acids: CASSYTSGPRNEQFF. The CDR3 DNA sequence: TGTGCCAGCAGTTACACTAGCGGGCCGAGGAATGAGCAGTTCTTC.

This clone is medium-sized by share. This sequence joins TRBV6-1 and TRBJ2-5; 7 bases fit TRBD2. Germline assignment: CDR1 MNHNS and CDR2 SASEGT. The CDR3 has 17 residues. J gave up 3 bases and V 2 bases, and 12 bases lay outside the gene matches. CDR3 coding DNA: TGTGCCAGCAGTGAATTTGTCGCTAGCGGATGGAAAGAGACCCAGTACTTC. Translating it yields CASSEFVASGWKETQYF.

This clone has just a few counts. The chain uses TRBV27 and TRBJ1-4; D is undetermined. With 4 bases removed from V and 8 bases from J, the gap between germline ends came to 14 bases. Germline CDR1 MNHEY, CDR2 SMNVEV (reference sequence). The CDR3 has 14 residues. The CDR3 DNA reads TGTGCCAGCAGTTACGACCGGGCCGTCGAAAAACTGTTTTTT. Translating it yields CASSYDRAVEKLFF.

By frequency in the sample, this clone is medium-sized (0.01 to 0.1%). This sequence joins TRBV6-2 or TRBV6-3 and TRBJ1-2; TRBD1 is a possible D gene (6 bases). V was clipped by 2 bases and J by 8 bases, with 15 bases between them. Germline CDR1 and CDR2: MNHEY and SVGEGT. There are 14 residues in the CDR3. CDR3 DNA: TGTGCCAGCAGTTACCGGATGGCAGGGGAAGGCTACACCTTC. Amino acid sequence: CASSYRMAGEGYTF.

In its sample, this clone is medium-sized. The chain links TRBV6-1 to TRBJ2-1; 12 bases fit TRBD2. Germline V gene lookup returns CDR1 MNHNS and CDR2 SASEGT. J was trimmed by 0 bases and V by 4 bases; bases with no gene match: 4. The CDR3 covers 17 residues. CDR3 DNA: TGTGCCAGCAGTGCGGGACTAGCGGGTCTCTCCTACAATGAGCAGTTCTTC. Protein sequence: CASSAGLAGLSYNEQFF.

Ten or more counts support this clone. V is TRBV5-5 and J is TRBJ1-4; tentatively, D is TRBD1 (6 bases). The germline V and J ends were trimmed by 0 bases and 5 bases, with 8 bases remaining between them. The CDR3 has 14 amino acids. CDR1 is SGHKS and CDR2 is YYEKEE in the germline V gene (reference sequence). This CDR3 is CASSLGQGNEKLFF. CDR3 in DNA: TGTGCCAGCAGCTTGGGGCAGGGGAATGAAAAACTGTTTTTT.

This clone counts as medium-sized. The chain recombines TRBV7-8 with TRBJ2-3, with D unresolved. Trimming took off 5 bases at V and 3 bases at J, with 6 bases between the two ends. Germline values: CDR1 SGHVS, CDR2 FQNEAQ. This CDR3 spans 12 amino acids. The CDR3 coding sequence is TGTGCCAGCAGCCGGGTTACAGATACGCAGTATTTT. Translated: CASSRVTDTQYF.

There are a few counts of this clone. With a much larger clone just one base away, this may be a read error. The same CDR3 can be traced to other DNA sequences in this sample. The chain is built from TRBV27 and TRBJ2-2, with D perhaps TRBD2 (6 bases). Germline CDR1 is MNHEY and CDR2 is SMNVEV (reference sequence). The ends were cut back, 5 bases at V and 14 bases at J, with 24 bases in the middle. CDR3 length: 15 amino acids. The CDR3 loop is CASSPRTPYTGGLFF. DNA of the CDR3: TGTGCCAGCAGTCCTCGGACTCCCTACACCGGGGGTCTGTTTTTT.

A few counts support this clone. The chain is built from TRBV28 and TRBJ2-7; D gene uncertain. V was pared by 2 bases and J by 1 base, with 9 bases between. The germline gives CDR1 MDHEN, CDR2 SYDVKM. The CDR3 totals 14 residues. The CDR3 coding sequence is TGTGCCAGCAGTTTACCGGACCCGTCCTACGAGCAGTACTTC. It translates to CASSLPDPSYEQYF.

This clone has ten or more counts. The genes are TRBV18 and TRBJ2-3; tentative D call: TRBD1 (5 bases). V was clipped by 0 bases and J by 2 bases, with 9 bases between them. The CDR3 length is 15 residues. CDR1 is KGHSH, CDR2 LQKENI, per germline. The CDR3 protein is CASSPPTAYTDTQYF. The CDR3 nucleotides read TGTGCCAGCTCACCACCGACAGCTTACACAGATACGCAGTATTTT.

Ten or more counts support this clone. This sequence joins TRBV2 and TRBJ1-5; D call uncertain. The germline V gene encodes CDR1 SNHLY and CDR2 FYNNEI. V was pared by 11 bases and J by 8 bases, with 13 bases between. CDR3 length equals 11 residues. CDR3 residues: CALGRGEPQHF. CDR3 DNA sequence: TGTGCCCTCGGACGGGGAGAGCCCCAGCATTTT.

Relative to its sample, this clone is medium-sized (0.01 to 0.1%). The chain recombines TRBV6-1 with TRBJ2-7; D could derive from TRBD1 or TRBD2 (5 bases each). The CDR3 totals 15 residues. Deletions cut 7 bases from V and 2 bases from J, with 18 bases between. Germline CDR1 MNHNS, CDR2 SASEGT. DNA for the CDR3: TGTGCCAGCACCCAAGAAGAGGGGCTAACCTACGAGCAGTACTTC. Translated, it gives CASTQEEGLTYEQYF.

In the case of this clone: Germline is not matched at one junction end, which may reflect a read error. J is TRBJ2-1 and V is TRBV7-2; D is unclear. Germline CDR1 SGHTA, CDR2 FQGNSA. This CDR3 comprises 13 residues. The CDR3 DNA sequence: TGCGCCAGCACATCAGGCCCCGCCAATCAGCAGTTCTTC. It codes for CASTSGPANQQFF.

This clone qualifies as medium-sized (0.01 to 0.1%). The chain combines TRBV10-3 with TRBJ1-5; no definite D call. Trimming took off 2 bases at V and 3 bases at J, with 11 bases between the two ends. Germline loops: CDR1 ENHRY, CDR2 SYGVKD. The CDR3 has 15 amino acids. The DNA of the CDR3 is TGTGCCATCAGTGAGAGGTTGGCCTCCAATCAGCCCCAGCATTTT. It is translated as CAISERLASNQPQHF.

The table lists this clone with a few counts. The junction differs from germline at one of its ends, possibly a read error. V gene TRBV5-6 combines with J gene TRBJ2-4; 12 bases fit TRBD2. The length of the CDR3 is 16 residues. Germline CDR1 SGHDT, CDR2 YYEEEE. The CDR3 nucleotides are TGTGCCAGCAGCTTGGGACTAGCGGGAGCCCAAAACATTCAGTACTTC. This gives the protein CASSLGLAGAQNIQYF.

The chain is built from TRBV3-1 and TRBJ2-7, with 10 bases aligning to TRBD2. This CDR3 spans 18 amino acids. The germline gives CDR1 LGHDT, CDR2 YNNKEL (reference sequence). The V gene end was trimmed by 0 bases and the J gene end by 2 bases; junction bases not matched to a gene: 10. CDR3 DNA sequence: TGTGCCAGCAGCCAAGATTCGGGTCGTCTAGCGGGGGCCTACGAGCAGTACTTC. Translating it yields CASSQDSGRLAGAYEQYF.

With regard to this clone: A read error may explain this, as a much larger clone is one base away. Other DNA sequences of this sample code for an identical CDR3. The chain joins TRBV3-1 to TRBJ1-4; no firm D call. There are 11 residues in the CDR3. V gave up 0 bases and J gave up 17 bases, with 10 bases separating them. Germline values: CDR1 LGHDT, CDR2 YNNKEL (reference sequence). CDR3: CASSQESRLFF. CDR3 sequence (DNA): TGTGCCAGCAGCCAAGAGAGTCGGCTATTTTTT.

This clone was observed at least ten times. The chain employs TRBV6-6 and TRBJ1-3, with a weak D call TRBD1 (6 bases). V lost 2 bases and J lost 2, with 13 bases in between. CDR3 length: 16 amino acids. Germline-derived CDR1 and CDR2 are MNHNY and SVGAGI (reference sequence). CDR3 loop: CASSYGGNRAGNTIYF. CDR3 coding DNA: TGTGCCAGCAGTTACGGGGGGAACAGGGCTGGAAACACCATATATTTT.

This clone is categorized as medium-sized. CDR3 in amino acids: CSASGDRVEQYF. DNA of the CDR3: TGCAGTGCATCGGGGGACAGGGTCGAGCAGTACTTC. V and J are TRBV20-1 and TRBJ2-7; the match to TRBD1 covers 9 bases. V gave up 6 bases and J gave up 6 bases; unmatched junction bases: 6. Germline V gene lookup returns CDR1 DFQATT and CDR2 SNEGSKA (reference sequence). There are 12 residues in the CDR3.

This clone is medium-sized in the sample. The V gene is TRBV12-3 or TRBV12-4, the J gene TRBJ1-2, with a possible D match to TRBD1 (6 bases). The CDR3 runs to 15 residues. Trimming took 3 bases from V and 2 from J, leaving 13 bases between them. CDR3 sequence reads: CASSLGGGGNYGYTF. DNA of the CDR3: TGTGCCAGCAGTTTGGGCGGAGGGGGAAACTATGGCTACACCTTC.

This clone was found many times. V is TRBV7-9 and J is TRBJ2-2; maybe TRBD1 (5 bases). Germline V gene data show CDR1 as SEHNR and CDR2 as FQNEAQ (reference sequence). Trimming took 5 bases from V and 4 from J, leaving 11 bases between them. The CDR3 runs 14 residues. CDR3 in DNA: TGTGCCAGCAGCAACCGACAGTTCACCGGGGAGCTGTTTTTT. This encodes CASSNRQFTGELFF.

By sample fraction, this clone is medium-sized (0.01 to 0.1%). This rearrangement joins TRBV20-1 to TRBJ2-7, with a weak D call TRBD1 (5 bases). This CDR3 has 12 residues. Trimming stripped 2 bases from V and 5 bases from J, with 10 bases between. Germline V gene lookup returns CDR1 DFQATT and CDR2 SNEGSKA (reference sequence). The CDR3 DNA is TGCAGTGCTAGACAGGGAAAAAACGAGCAGTACTTC. It is translated as CSARQGKNEQYF.

The chain links TRBV20-1 to TRBJ1-1; 8 nucleotides align to TRBD1. The germline gives CDR1 DFQATT, CDR2 SNEGSKA (reference sequence). The CDR3 runs 13 residues. V gave up 2 bases and J gave up 5 bases; unmatched junction bases: 4. The DNA of the CDR3 is TGCAGTGCTAGACGACAGGGGAAGACTGAAGCTTTCTTT. It yields the protein CSARRQGKTEAFF.

On this clone itself: This may be a read error: a much more frequent sequence differs by one nucleotide. The genes are TRBV27 and TRBJ2-2; a possible D gene is TRBD1 (6 bases). CDR1 is MNHEY, CDR2 SMNVEV, per germline (reference sequence). CDR3 length equals 13 residues. Trimming removed 5 bases at V and 10 bases at J, with 14 bases between. The CDR3 reads CASSPWTDVELFF. In DNA, the CDR3 is TGTGCCAGCAGTCCCTGGACAGACGTGGAGCTGTTTTTT.